This T cell receptor beta chain was retrieved from a study of blood T cell repertoires in COVID-19. Study overall: The United States, Italy and Spain provided the acute and convalescent COVID-19 samples. From T cells, B-cell-depleted T cells, or PBMCs came the material, which was cDNA or gDNA.

Enrolled through a virtual design, the participants were between about 18 and 100 years of age and came from around 25 US areas. Cohort 3 recovery required two negative PCRs, clearance, or symptom resolution. This CDR3 spans 16 amino acids. V dropped 5 bases and J dropped 6; count of bases not matched to a gene: 9. Germline V gene data show CDR1 as LGHNA and CDR2 as YNFKEQ. Profiling relied on immunoSEQ multiplex PCR, and the TCRdb table lists in-frame clones only, not all of them. The sample shows roughly 190,000 clones, roughly nine tenths of them seen only once. Sequenced material: PBMCs or T cells enriched from blood (not recorded which). This TCR was sampled from a woman in her thirties who had recovered from COVID-19. The genes are TRBV4-2 and TRBJ2-3, with 12 bases lining up with TRBD2. CDR3 region: CASSSHLAGGRDTQYF. Written as DNA, the CDR3 is TGTGCCAGCAGCTCCCACCTAGCGGGGGGGCGTGATACGCAGTATTTT.